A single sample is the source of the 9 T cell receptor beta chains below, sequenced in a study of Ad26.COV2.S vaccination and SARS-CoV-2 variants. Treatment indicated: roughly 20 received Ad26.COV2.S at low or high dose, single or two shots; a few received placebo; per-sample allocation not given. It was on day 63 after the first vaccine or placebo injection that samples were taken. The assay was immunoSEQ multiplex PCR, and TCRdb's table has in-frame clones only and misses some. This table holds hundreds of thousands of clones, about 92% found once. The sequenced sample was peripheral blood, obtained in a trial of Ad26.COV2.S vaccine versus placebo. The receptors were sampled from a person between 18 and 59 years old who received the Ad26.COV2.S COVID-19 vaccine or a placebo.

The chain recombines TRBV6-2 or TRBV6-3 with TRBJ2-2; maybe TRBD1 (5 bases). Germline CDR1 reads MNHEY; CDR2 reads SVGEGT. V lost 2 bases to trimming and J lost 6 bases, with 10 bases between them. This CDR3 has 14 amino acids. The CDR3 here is CASSYGPGSGELFF. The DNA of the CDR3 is TGTGCCAGCAGTTACGGGCCAGGGTCCGGGGAGCTGTTTTTT.

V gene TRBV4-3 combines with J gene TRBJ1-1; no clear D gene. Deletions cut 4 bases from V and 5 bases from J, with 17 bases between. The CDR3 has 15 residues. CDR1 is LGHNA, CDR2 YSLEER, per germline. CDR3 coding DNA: TGCGCCAGCAGCCTGAATCCTGGGTTAAATACTGAAGCTTTCTTT. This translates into CASSLNPGLNTEAFF.

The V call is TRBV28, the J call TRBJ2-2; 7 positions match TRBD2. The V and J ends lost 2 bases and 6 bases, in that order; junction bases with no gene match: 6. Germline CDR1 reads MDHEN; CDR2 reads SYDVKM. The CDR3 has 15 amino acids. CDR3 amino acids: CASSLDAGRAGELFF. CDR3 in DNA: TGTGCCAGCAGTTTAGATGCAGGGAGGGCCGGGGAGCTGTTTTTT.

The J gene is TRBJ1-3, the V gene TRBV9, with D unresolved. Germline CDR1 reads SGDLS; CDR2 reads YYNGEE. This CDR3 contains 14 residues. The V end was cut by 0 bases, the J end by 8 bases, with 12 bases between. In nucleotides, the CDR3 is TGTGCCAGCAGCGTAGACCCTCTTAGCCACACCATATATTTT. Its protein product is CASSVDPLSHTIYF.

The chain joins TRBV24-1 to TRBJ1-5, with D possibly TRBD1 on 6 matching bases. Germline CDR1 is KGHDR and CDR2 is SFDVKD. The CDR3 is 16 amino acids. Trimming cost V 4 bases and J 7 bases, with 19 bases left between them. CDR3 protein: CATSDIAGDPIQPQHF. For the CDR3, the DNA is TGTGCCACCAGTGACATTGCAGGGGACCCAATCCAGCCCCAGCATTTT.

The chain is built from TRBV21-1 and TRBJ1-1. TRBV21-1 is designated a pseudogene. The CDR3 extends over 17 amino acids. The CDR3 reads CASSKPLRGWVNTEAFF. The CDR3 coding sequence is TGTGCCAGCAGCAAACCCTTGAGGGGTTGGGTGAACACTGAAGCTTTCTTT.

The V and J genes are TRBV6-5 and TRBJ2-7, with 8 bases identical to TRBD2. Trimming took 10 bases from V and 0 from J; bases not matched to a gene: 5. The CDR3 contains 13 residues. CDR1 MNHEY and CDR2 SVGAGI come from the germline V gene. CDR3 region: CANRGGSSYEQYF. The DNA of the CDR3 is TGTGCCAACCGGGGGGGGAGCTCCTACGAGCAGTACTTC.

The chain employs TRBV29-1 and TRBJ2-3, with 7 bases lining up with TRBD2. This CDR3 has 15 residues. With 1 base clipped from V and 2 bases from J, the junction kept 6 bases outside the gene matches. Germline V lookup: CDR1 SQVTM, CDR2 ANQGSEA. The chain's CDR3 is CSVEALGGFTDTQYF. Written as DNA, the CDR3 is TGCAGCGTTGAAGCGTTGGGGGGGTTCACAGATACGCAGTATTTT.

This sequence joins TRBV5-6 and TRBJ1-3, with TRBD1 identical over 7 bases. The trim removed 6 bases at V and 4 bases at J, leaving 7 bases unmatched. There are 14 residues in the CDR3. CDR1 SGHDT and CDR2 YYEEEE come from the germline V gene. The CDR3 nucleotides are TGTGCCAGCATGCGGACAGGCCCCGGAAACACCATATATTTT. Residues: CASMRTGPGNTIYF.